This T cell receptor (beta chain) was observed in a study of early T cells in non-severe SARS-CoV-2 infection (dated by TCRdb to the early 2020s). Concerning the study at large: Bulk RNA from unsorted whole blood was used for TCR sequencing, so alpha and beta chains could not be paired. Overall results and qualifications from the work: VDJdb matching was skewed toward anti-spike CD8 responses and likely underestimated virus-specific expansions by missing private and CD4 specificities.

Relative to germline, V is 4 bases shorter and J is 1 base shorter, with 8 bases between their ends. The CDR3 measures 13 amino acids from cysteine to phenylalanine. Left in the record is the CDR3 DNA by itself, 39 bases read in frame from the first base. The germline V gene gives CDR1 as SQVTM and CDR2 as ANQGSEA. This clonotype was seen at least ten times. The antigen this receptor binds is unknown. Base qualities are not at hand, and no much larger clone is one base apart. The library was produced with 5' RACE. Sequencing used a NextSeq 500. The TCR library protocol attached unique molecular identifiers to individual cDNA molecules to correct for sequencing error and PCR bias. Both TCR alpha and beta chains were sequenced, and tight co-correlation was observed between alpha and beta sequence abundances in each sample. The study's processing was this. Decombinator V4 was used to annotate TCR sequences for V gene, J gene and CDR3. Expanded TCRs were defined as changing significantly between any two time points under a Poisson model with p below 0.0001. TCR abundances were normalised to the total number of TCRs sequenced in each sample and reported as counts per million. TRAV1-2 paired with TRAJ12, TRAJ20 or TRAJ33 defined MAIT TCRs, while TRAV10 paired with TRAJ18 defined iNKT TCRs. VDJdb, accessed 1 November 2021, was searched for CMV, EBV and SARS-CoV-2 annotated TCRs, excluding TCRs annotated for multiple antigens. TCRdb reprocessing: public reads trimmed at Q25 with fastp, clones called with MiXCR, in-frame beta chains kept. CDR3 protein duplicates are merged, each entry listing the most common genes and DNA. TCRdb, not the authors, supplied the V and J calls. A total of around 33,000 distinct CDR3 sequences appear in this sample, around 6% of them only once. The top ten clonotypes cover 7.6% of the sample.

The study was a case-control design nested within a healthcare worker cohort in London, UK, with weekly nasopharyngeal swab PCR tests and blood sampling. Between 23 and 31 March 2020, the week of the UK lockdown, healthcare workers were enrolled and then followed up weekly for as long as 16 weeks. The specimen sequenced was whole blood. This receptor was identified in an adult who was a healthcare worker with PCR-confirmed SARS-CoV-2 infection or an uninfected control (not recorded which). The chain is made from TRBV29-1 and TRBJ1-5; TRBD1 might be the D gene, on 6 matching bases. The CDR3 corresponds to CSVARGSNQPQHF. The nucleotide sequence reads as follows: TGCAGCGTTGCCAGGGGCAGCAATCAGCCCCAGCATTTT.